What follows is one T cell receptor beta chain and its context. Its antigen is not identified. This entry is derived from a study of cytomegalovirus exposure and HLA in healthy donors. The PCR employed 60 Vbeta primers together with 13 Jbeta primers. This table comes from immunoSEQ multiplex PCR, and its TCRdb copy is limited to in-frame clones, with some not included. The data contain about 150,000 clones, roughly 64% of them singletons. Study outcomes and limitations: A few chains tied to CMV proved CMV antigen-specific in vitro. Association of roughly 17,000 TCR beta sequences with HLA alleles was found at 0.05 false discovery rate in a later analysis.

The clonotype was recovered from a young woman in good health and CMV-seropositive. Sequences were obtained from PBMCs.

The CDR3 sequence is CSVVGQNLQYF. The CDR3 DNA reads TGCAGCGTTGTTGGCCAGAACCTGCAGTATTTT. The V gene is TRBV29-1, the J gene TRBJ2-3, with D uncertain. The V gene's germline CDR1 is SQVTM and CDR2 ANQGSEA. The V and J ends lost 4 bases and 11 bases respectively, with 13 bases between them. The CDR3 consists of 11 residues.